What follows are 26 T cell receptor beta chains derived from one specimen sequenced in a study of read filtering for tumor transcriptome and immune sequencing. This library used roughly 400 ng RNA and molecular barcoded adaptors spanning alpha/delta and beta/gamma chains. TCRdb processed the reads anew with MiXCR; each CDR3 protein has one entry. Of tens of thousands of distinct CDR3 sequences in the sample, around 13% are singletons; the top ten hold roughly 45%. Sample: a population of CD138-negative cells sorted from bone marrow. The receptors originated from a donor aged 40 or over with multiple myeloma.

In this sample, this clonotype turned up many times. This chain's CDR3 is CASSGGDGTQYF. The CDR3 region has the DNA TGTGCCAGCAGCGGGGGCGACGGTACGCAGTATTTT. This rearrangement joins TRBV7-2 to TRBJ2-3, with D maybe TRBD1 (6 bases). The V gene lost 5 bases and the J gene lost 8 bases, with 11 bases spanning the gap. The CDR3 totals 12 residues. Per the germline V gene, CDR1 is SGHTA and CDR2 is FQGNSA.

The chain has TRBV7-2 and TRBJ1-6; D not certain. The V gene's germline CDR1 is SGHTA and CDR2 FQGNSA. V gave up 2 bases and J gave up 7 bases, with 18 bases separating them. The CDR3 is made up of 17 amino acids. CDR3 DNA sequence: TGTGCCAGCAGCTTAAGGCTCCGGGCCTCAGAGAATTCACCCCTCCACTTT. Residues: CASSLRLRASENSPLHF.

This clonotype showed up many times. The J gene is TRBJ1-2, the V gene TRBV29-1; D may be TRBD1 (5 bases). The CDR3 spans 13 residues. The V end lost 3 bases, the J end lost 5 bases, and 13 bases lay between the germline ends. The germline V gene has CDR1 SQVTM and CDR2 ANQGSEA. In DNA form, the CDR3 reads TGCAGCGTTGAGGATGCAGGGTTATATGGCTACACCTTC. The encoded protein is CSVEDAGLYGYTF.

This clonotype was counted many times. In DNA, the CDR3 is TGTGCCAGCAGTGCGGCGGCTAGCGGATACAATGAGCAGTTCTTC. This translates into CASSAAASGYNEQFF. This rearrangement joins TRBV28 to TRBJ2-1; 7 bases are a match to TRBD2. Germline trimming cut 5 bases from V and 4 bases from J; bases unmatched to any gene: 8. Per the germline V gene, CDR1 is MDHEN and CDR2 is SYDVKM. CDR3 length: 15 residues.

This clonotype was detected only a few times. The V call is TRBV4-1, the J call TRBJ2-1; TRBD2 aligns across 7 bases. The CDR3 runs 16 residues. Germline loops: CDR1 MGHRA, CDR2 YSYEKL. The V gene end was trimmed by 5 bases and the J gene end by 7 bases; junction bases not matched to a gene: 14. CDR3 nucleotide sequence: TGCGCCAGCAGCGTACGATTAGCGGGCACCCCTAATGAGCAGTTCTTC. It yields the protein CASSVRLAGTPNEQFF.

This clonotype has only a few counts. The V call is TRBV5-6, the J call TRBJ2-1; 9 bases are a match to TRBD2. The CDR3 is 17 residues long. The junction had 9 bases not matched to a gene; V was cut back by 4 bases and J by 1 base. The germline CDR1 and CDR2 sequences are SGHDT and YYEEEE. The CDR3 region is CASSGGIAGVSYNEQFF. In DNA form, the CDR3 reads TGTGCCAGCAGCGGGGGAATAGCGGGAGTATCCTACAATGAGCAGTTCTTC.

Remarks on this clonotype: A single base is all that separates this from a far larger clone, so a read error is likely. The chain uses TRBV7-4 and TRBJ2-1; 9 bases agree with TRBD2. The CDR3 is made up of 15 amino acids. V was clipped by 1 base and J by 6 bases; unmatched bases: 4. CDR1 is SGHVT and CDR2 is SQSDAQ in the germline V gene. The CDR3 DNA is TGTGCCAGCAGCTTAGTAGCGGGGGTATGCAATGAGCAGTTCTTC. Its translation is CASSLVAGVCNEQFF.

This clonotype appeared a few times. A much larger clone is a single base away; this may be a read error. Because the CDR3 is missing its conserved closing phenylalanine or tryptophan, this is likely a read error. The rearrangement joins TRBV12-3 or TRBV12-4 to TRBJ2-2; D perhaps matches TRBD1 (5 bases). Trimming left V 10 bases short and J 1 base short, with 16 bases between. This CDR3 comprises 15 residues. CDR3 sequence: CATMPHTGNTGELFL. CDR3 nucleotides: TGTGCCACCATGCCCCACACAGGGAACACCGGGGAGCTGTTTCTT.

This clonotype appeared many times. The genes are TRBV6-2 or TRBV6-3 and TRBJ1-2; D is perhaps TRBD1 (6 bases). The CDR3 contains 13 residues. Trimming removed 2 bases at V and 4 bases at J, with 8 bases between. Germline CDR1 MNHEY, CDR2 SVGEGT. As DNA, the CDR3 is TGTGCCAGCAGTTACGAGGGGGTCTATGGCTACACCTTC. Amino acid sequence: CASSYEGVYGYTF.

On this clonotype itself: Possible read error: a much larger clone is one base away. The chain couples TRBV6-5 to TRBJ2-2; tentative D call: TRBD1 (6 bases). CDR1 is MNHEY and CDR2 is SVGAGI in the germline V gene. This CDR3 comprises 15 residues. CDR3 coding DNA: TGTGCCAGCAGTTACCAGGGGACGAACGCCGGGGAGCTGTTTTTT. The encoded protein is CASSYQGTNAGELFF.

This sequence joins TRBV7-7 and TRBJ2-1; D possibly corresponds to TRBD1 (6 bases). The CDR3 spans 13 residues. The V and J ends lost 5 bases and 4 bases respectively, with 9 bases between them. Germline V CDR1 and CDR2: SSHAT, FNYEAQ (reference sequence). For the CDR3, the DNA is TGTGCCAGCAGCCACACAGGGTACAATGAGCAGTTCTTC. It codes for CASSHTGYNEQFF.

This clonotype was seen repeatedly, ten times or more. CDR3 in DNA: TGCAGCGCCGGACTAGCGGGACCAAACAATGAGCAGTTCTTC. Translated, it gives CSAGLAGPNNEQFF. The rearrangement links TRBV29-1 to TRBJ2-1; TRBD2 aligns across 12 bases. V trimming: 7 bases; J trimming: 5 bases; junction bases outside the gene matches: 6. CDR3 length equals 14 residues. Germline lookup yields CDR1 SQVTM and CDR2 ANQGSEA.

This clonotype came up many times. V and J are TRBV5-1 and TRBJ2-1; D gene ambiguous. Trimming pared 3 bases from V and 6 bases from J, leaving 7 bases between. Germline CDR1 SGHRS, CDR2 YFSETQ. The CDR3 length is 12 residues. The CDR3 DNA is TGCGCCAGCAGCTCGGACGGCAATGAGCAGTTCTTC. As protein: CASSSDGNEQFF.

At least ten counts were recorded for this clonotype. CDR3 nucleotide sequence: TGCAGTGCTAGAGTAGAAGGGACGAATTCACCCCTCCACTTT. This codes for CSARVEGTNSPLHF. The rearrangement joins TRBV20-1 to TRBJ1-6; D may be TRBD1 (5 bases). In germline, CDR1 is DFQATT, CDR2 SNEGSKA (reference sequence). Deletions cut 1 base from V and 7 bases from J, with 11 bases between. The CDR3 length is 14 residues.

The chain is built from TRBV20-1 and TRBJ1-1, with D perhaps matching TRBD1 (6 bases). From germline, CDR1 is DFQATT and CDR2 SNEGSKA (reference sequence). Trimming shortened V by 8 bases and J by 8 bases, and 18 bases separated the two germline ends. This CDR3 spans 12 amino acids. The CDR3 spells CSTPRGAREAFF. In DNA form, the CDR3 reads TGCAGTACCCCTCGGGGGGCTCGAGAAGCTTTCTTT.

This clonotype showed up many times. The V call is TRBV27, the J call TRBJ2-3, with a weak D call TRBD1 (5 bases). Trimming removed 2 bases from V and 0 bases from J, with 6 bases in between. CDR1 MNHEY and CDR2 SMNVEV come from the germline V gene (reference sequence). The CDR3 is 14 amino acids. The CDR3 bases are TGTGCCAGCAGTTTAGACAGAAGCACAGATACGCAGTATTTT. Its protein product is CASSLDRSTDTQYF.

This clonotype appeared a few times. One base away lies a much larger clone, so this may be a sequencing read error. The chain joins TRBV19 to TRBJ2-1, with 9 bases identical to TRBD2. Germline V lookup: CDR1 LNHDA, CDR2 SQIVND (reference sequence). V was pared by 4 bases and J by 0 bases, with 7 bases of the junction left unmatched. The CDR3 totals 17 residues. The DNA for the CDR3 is TGTGCCAGTAGTACCATAAATAGCGGGAGCTCCTACAATGAGCAGTTCTTC. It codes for CASSTINSGSSYNEQFF.

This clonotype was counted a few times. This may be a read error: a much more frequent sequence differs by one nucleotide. The CDR3 loop is CSVPGTIGYNVQFF. The DNA of the CDR3 is TGCAGCGTTCCCGGGACAATCGGGTACAATGTGCAGTTCTTC. The chain couples TRBV29-1 to TRBJ2-1; TRBD1 might be the D (6 bases). Germline CDR1 SQVTM, CDR2 ANQGSEA. The CDR3 loop spans 14 amino acids.

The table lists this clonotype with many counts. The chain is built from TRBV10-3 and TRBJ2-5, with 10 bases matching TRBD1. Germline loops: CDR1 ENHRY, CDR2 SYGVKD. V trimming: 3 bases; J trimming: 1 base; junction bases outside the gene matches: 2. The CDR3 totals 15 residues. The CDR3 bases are TGTGCCATCAGTGATCGGGACAGGGGCCAAGAGACCCAGTACTTC. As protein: CAISDRDRGQETQYF.

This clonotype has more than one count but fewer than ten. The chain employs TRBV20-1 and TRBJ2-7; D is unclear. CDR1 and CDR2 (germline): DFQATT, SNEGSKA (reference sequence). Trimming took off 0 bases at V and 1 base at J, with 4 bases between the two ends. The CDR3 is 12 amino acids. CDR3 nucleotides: TGCAGTGCTAGAGACCAATCCTACGAGCAGTACTTC. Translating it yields CSARDQSYEQYF.

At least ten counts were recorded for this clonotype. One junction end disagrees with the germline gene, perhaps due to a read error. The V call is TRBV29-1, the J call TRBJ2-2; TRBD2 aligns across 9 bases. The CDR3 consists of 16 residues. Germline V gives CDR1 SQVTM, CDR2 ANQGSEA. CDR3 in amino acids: CSVAREGPPRSGELLF. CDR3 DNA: TGCAGCGTTGCGCGGGAGGGCCCTCCAAGGTCCGGGGAGCTGCTTTTT.

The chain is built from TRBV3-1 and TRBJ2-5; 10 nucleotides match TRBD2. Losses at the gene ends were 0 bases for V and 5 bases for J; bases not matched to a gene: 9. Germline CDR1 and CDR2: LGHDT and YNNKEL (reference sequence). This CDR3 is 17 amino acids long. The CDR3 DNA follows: TGTGCCAGCAGCCAAGATCAGCGGGAGGGCCTCCCGGAGACCCAGTACTTC. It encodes CASSQDQREGLPETQYF.

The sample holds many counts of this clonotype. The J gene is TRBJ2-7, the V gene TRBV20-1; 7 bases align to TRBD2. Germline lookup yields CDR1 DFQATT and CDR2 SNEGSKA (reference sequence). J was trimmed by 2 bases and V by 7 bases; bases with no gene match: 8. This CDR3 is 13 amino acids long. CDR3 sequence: CSGIPSGTYEQYF. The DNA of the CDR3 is TGCAGTGGAATCCCTAGCGGAACCTACGAGCAGTACTTC.

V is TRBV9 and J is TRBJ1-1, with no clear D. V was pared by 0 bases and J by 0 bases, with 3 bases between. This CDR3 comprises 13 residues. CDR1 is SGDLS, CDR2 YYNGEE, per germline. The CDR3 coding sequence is TGTGCCAGCAGCGTAGTGATGAACACTGAAGCTTTCTTT. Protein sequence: CASSVVMNTEAFF.

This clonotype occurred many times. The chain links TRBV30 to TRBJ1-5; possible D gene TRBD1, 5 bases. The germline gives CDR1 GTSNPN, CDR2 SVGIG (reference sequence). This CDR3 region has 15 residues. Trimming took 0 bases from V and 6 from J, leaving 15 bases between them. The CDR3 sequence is CAWSVLGGSGQPQHF. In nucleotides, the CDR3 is TGTGCCTGGAGTGTACTTGGGGGTAGTGGTCAGCCCCAGCATTTT.

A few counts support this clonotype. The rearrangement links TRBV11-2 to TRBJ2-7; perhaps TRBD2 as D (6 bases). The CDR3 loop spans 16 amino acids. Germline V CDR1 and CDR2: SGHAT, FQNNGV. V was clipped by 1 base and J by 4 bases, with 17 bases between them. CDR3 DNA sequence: TGTGCCAGCAGCTTAGGTTTGGGACTGGAATTTTACGAGCAGTACTTC. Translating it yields CASSLGLGLEFYEQYF.